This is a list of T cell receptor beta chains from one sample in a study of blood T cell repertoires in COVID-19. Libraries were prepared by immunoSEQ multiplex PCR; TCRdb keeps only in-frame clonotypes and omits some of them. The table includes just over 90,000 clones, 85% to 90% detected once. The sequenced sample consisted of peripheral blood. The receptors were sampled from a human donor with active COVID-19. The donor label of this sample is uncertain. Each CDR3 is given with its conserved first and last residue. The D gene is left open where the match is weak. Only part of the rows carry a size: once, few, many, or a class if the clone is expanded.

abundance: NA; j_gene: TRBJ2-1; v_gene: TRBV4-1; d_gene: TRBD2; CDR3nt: TGCGCCAGCAGCCAAGAAGGGGTTGAGCGGGGGGGCAATGAGCAGTTCTTC; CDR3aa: CASSQEGVERGGNEQFF
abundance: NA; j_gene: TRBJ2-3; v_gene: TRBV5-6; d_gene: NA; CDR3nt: TGTGCCAGCAGCTTGGGGGCTATCGCAGATACGCAGTATTTT; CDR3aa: CASSLGAIADTQYF
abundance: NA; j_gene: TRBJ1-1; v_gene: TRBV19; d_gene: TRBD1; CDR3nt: TGTGCCAGTAGTCCCTCTTACGGACAGGGCGCTGAAGCTTTCTTT; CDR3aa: CASSPSYGQGAEAFF
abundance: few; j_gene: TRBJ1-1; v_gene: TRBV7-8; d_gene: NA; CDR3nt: TGTGCCAGCAGCTTAAATTCCGTCGGAGGCGGCCCCAACACTGAAGCTTTCTTT; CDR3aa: CASSLNSVGGGPNTEAFF
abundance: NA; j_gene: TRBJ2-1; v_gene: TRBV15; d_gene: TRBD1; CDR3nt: TGTGCCACCAGCAGAGATCGGGACAGGGGGTACAATGAGCAGTTCTTC; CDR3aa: CATSRDRDRGYNEQFF
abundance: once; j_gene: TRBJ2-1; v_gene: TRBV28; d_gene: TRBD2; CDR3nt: TGTGCCTCATTAGCGGGGGGGGACTACAATGAGCAGTTCTTC; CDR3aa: CASLAGGDYNEQFF
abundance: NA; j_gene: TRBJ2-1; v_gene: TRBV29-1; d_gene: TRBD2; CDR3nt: TGCAGCGTTGCAAGGACTAGCCTTCACAATGAGCAGTTCTTC; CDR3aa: CSVARTSLHNEQFF
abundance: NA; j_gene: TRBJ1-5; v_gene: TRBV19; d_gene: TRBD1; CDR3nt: TGTGCCAGTAGTATAGATCAGGGGACAGGGGCCCTCAATCAGCCCCAGCATTTT; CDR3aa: CASSIDQGTGALNQPQHF
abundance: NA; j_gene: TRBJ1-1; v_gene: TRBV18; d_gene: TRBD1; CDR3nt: TGTGCCAGCTCACGGACAGGGGTGACTGAAGCTTTCTTT; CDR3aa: CASSRTGVTEAFF
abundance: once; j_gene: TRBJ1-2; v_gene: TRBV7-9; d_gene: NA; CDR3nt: TGTGCCAGCAGCTTACAGGGGTGGGGCTATGGCTACACCTTC; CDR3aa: CASSLQGWGYGYTF
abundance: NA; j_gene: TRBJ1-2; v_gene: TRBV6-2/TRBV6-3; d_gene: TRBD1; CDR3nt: TGTGCCAGCAGCTTTGGACAGGGGTATGGCTACACCTTC; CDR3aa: CASSFGQGYGYTF
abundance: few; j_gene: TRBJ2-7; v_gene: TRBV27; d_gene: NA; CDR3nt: TGTGCCAGCACAATCGGGTACGAGCAGTACTTC; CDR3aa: CASTIGYEQYF
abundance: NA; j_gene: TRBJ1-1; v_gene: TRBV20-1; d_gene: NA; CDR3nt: TGCAGTGCCAGACGGGACACTGAAGCTTTCTTT; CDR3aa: CSARRDTEAFF
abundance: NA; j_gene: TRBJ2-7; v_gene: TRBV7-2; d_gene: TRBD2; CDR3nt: TGTGCCAGCAGCTTAGAGACTAGCGGGGTTTACGAGCAGTACTTC; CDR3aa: CASSLETSGVYEQYF
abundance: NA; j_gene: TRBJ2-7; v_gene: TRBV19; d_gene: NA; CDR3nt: TGTGCCAGTAGTGGCCAGGGAAGCTCCTACGAGCAGTACTTC; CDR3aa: CASSGQGSSYEQYF
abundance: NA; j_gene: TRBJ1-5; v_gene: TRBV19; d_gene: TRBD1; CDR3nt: TGTGCCAGTATTACGACAGGGATTAGCAATCAGCCCCAGCATTTT; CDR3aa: CASITTGISNQPQHF
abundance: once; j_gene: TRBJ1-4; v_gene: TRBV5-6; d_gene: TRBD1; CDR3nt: TGTGCCAGCAGTCGTCACAGGGGAAAACTGTTTTTT; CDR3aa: CASSRHRGKLFF
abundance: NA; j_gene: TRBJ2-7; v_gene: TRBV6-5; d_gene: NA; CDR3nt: TGTGCCAGCAGTCGAGGAGGAGGCTACGAGCAGTACTTC; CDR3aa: CASSRGGGYEQYF
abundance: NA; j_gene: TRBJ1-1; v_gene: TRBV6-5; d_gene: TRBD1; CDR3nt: TGTGCCAGCAGTTATGACAGGGGGAACACTGAAGCTTTCTTT; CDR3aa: CASSYDRGNTEAFF
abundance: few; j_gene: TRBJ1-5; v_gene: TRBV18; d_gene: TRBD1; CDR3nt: TGTGCCAGCTCACGGACAGGGAATAGCAATCAGCCCCAGCATTTT; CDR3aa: CASSRTGNSNQPQHF
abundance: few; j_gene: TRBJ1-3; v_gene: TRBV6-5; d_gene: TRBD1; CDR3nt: TGTGCCAGCAGCGGGGACAGGGGAAACACCATATATTTT; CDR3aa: CASSGDRGNTIYF
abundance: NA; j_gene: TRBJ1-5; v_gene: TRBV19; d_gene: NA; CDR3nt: TGTGCCAGTAGTATTATCAGGGTATCTAGCAATCAGCCCCAGCATTTT; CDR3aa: CASSIIRVSSNQPQHF
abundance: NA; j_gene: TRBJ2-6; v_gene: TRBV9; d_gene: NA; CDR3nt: TGTGCCAGCAGCCCCTTACGAGCGGGGGCCAACGTCCTGACTTTC; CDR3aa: CASSPLRAGANVLTF
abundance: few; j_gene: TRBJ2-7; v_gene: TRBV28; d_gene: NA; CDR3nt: TGTGCCAGCAGTTTTTCGCGCGGGCTCGGAACCTCCGAGCAGTACTTC; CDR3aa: CASSFSRGLGTSEQYF
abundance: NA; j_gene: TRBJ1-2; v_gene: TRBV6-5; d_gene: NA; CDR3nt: TGTGCCAGCACCAAACGCGGGGGAGCTAACTATGGCTACACCTTC; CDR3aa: CASTKRGGANYGYTF
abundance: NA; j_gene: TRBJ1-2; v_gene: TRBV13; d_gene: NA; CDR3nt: TGTGCCAGCAGCCACACAGGGTCCGCTGGCTACACCTTC; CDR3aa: CASSHTGSAGYTF